This T cell receptor (beta chain) emerged from a study of beta chain features in type 1 diabetes. General study results and limits: Patients with Type 1 diabetes showed moderately but significantly shorter TCRB CDR3s in all four CD4+ subsets.

As every portion of the isolated RNA was reverse transcribed, the sequencing read expressed TCRB transcripts. Only in-frame clones appear in the TCRdb table, and some are missing; sequencing was by immunoSEQ multiplex PCR. The sample consists of 250,000 to 300,000 clones, around 24% of them appearing once. The ends were cut back, 0 bases at V and 6 bases at J, with 12 bases in the middle. This CDR3 has 14 amino acids. Germline V CDR1 and CDR2: SGDLS, YYNGEE. As regards this clone: The antigen remains undetermined.

The sample taken for sequencing was naive CD4+ T cells from blood. This clonotype was obtained from a woman in her 30s with type 1 diabetes. The chain combines TRBV9 with TRBJ1-2, with D tentatively TRBD1 (6 bases). DNA of the CDR3: TGTGCCAGCAGCGTAGGGGGGCCCCGAGATGGCTACACCTTC. It translates to CASSVGGPRDGYTF.